The rows below give T cell receptor beta chains drawn from one sample of a study of CD8 T cells in ankylosing spondylitis. MiXCR, applied by TCRdb to the 5' RACE reads, yields one record per CDR3 protein. The data contain 30,000 to 45,000 distinct CDR3 sequences, 13% of them singletons. The sequencing input was synovial fluid, either unsorted or a sorted T cell fraction (not recorded which). The origin of the receptors is a male donor with ankylosing spondylitis. Both conserved end residues are part of each CDR3. Fields, in order: CDR3 length, D gene, V gene, clone size, J gene, CDR3 DNA, CDR3 protein. A D gene is named only where the DNA matches it firmly. The listing skips clone size in some rows; elsewhere it reads once, few, many or a size class.

16,TRBD1,TRBV7-8,NA,TRBJ2-7,TGTGCCAGCAGCTTAGGGCCTTGGACAGGACGTTACGAGCAGTACTTC,CASSLGPWTGRYEQYF
14,NA,TRBV13,few,TRBJ2-7,TGTGCCAGCAGCTCCTCTTTGGTTTCCTACGAGCAGTACTTC,CASSSSLVSYEQYF
12,NA,TRBV12-5,many,TRBJ2-1,TGTGCTAGTGCCCAACGGTACAATGAGCAGTTCTTC,CASAQRYNEQFF
16,TRBD2,TRBV6-4,NA,TRBJ2-3,TGTGCCAGCAGTGACTCCGGCGGGGGGGCCTCAGATACGCAGTATTTT,CASSDSGGGASDTQYF
12,NA,TRBV29-1,many,TRBJ1-1,TGCAGCGTTGAGGGCAGGCACACTGAAGCTTTCTTT,CSVEGRHTEAFF
14,TRBD1,TRBV9,many,TRBJ1-2,TGTGCCAGCAGCGCCCGGGACAGCATTTTTGGCTACACCTTC,CASSARDSIFGYTF
12,NA,TRBV20-1,medium-sized,TRBJ2-7,TGCAGTGCTAGAGATCGGGAGTACGAGCAGTACTTC,CSARDREYEQYF
13,TRBD2,TRBV29-1,large,TRBJ2-7,TGCAGCGTTGTAGCGGGAGGGCCCTACGAGCAGTACTTC,CSVVAGGPYEQYF
11,NA,TRBV5-1,NA,TRBJ2-7,TGCGCCAGCCAGGGTTACTACGAGCAGTACTTC,CASQGYYEQYF
16,NA,TRBV9,few,TRBJ2-5,TGTGCCAGCAGCGTCCCGGAGGGCAGGGGAGTAGAGACCCAGTACTTC,CASSVPEGRGVETQYF
16,NA,TRBV5-5,many,TRBJ1-4,TGTGCCAGCAGCTTAACGGGGAGGCGGAGGGATGAAAAACTGTTTTTT,CASSLTGRRRDEKLFF
15,NA,TRBV7-2,many,TRBJ2-1,TGTGCCAGCAGCCCTTACGGACTCAGTACCAATGAGCAGTTCTTC,CASSPYGLSTNEQFF
16,NA,TRBV28,NA,TRBJ1-1,TGTGCCAGCAGCGACATGGGGGGGGCTAGGGACACTGAAGCTTTCTTT,CASSDMGGARDTEAFF
17,NA,TRBV28,NA,TRBJ1-5,TGTGCCAGCAGCCCCATGGGTCTTGGGTATAGCAATCAGCCCCAGCATTTT,CASSPMGLGYSNQPQHF
17,TRBD2,TRBV27,many,TRBJ2-7,TGTGCCAGCAGTCACCAATCGACTAGCGGGAAGGCCTACGAGCAGTACTTC,CASSHQSTSGKAYEQYF
16,TRBD2,TRBV6-2/TRBV6-3,NA,TRBJ2-1,TGTGCCAGCAGGCCTGTTCTGGGGGAGGGCCCGTATGAGCAGTTCTTC,CASRPVLGEGPYEQFF
16,NA,TRBV7-9,few,TRBJ2-7,TGTGCCAGCAGCTCCCCCGACCCAGGGTTTTATTTGGTGCAGTACTTC,CASSSPDPGFYLVQYF
15,TRBD1,TRBV9,few,TRBJ1-1,TGTGCCAGCAGCGCCGGGACAGGTGACGGCACTGAAGCTTTCTTT,CASSAGTGDGTEAFF
11,NA,TRBV29-1,NA,TRBJ2-1,TGCAGCGTCGTCGATTACAATGAGCAGTTCTTC,CSVVDYNEQFF
15,NA,TRBV18,many,TRBJ1-5,TGTGCCAGCTCACTATGGGCGGCTCCCAATCAGCCCCAGCATTTT,CASSLWAAPNQPQHF
13,NA,TRBV6-5,few,TRBJ1-1,TGTGCCAGCAGTTACAGTGAGGGCACTGAAGCTTTCTTT,CASSYSEGTEAFF
12,NA,TRBV12-3/TRBV12-4,few,TRBJ1-2,TGTGCCAGCAGTTTGGGCCTGTATGGCTACACCTTC,CASSLGLYGYTF